The next 15 T cell receptor beta chains were all read from a single sample in a study of CD8+ T cells in alopecia areata. Following extraction, RNA underwent reverse transcription to cDNA, which served as the sequencing template. Profiled with immunoSEQ multiplex PCR; TCRdb holds only in-frame clones, not every one. The sample holds roughly 150,000 clones, 50% to 60% seen once. Input material: CD4+ T cells sorted from blood. These receptors were taken from a human donor in good health.

The V call is TRBV11-2, the J call TRBJ2-5; 8 bases agree with TRBD1. This CDR3 contains 15 residues. Trimming at V came to 1 base and at J to 1 base, leaving 2 bases not matched to a gene. CDR1 and CDR2 (germline): SGHAT, FQNNGV. The CDR3 loop reads CASSLVGQAQETQYF. The CDR3 DNA sequence: TGTGCCAGCAGCTTAGTGGGACAGGCCCAAGAGACCCAGTACTTC.

This clone was seen once. The chain recombines TRBV19 with TRBJ2-7, with D perhaps TRBD1 (5 bases). The germline gives CDR1 LNHDA, CDR2 SQIVND (reference sequence). V shed 7 bases and J shed 6 bases, with 10 bases lying between them. The CDR3 length is 11 residues. The CDR3 is CASIARVEQYF. The CDR3 bases are TGTGCCAGTATAGCCAGGGTCGAGCAGTACTTC.

The rearrangement joins TRBV30 to TRBJ1-1; D not certain. V gave up 0 bases and J gave up 5 bases, with 4 bases separating them. Germline V gene data show CDR1 as GTSNPN and CDR2 as SVGIG (reference sequence). CDR3 length equals 11 residues. The CDR3 DNA is TGTGCCTGGAGTGTTAAAACTGAAGCTTTCTTT. Translated, it gives CAWSVKTEAFF.

V and J are TRBV2 and TRBJ2-1; 8 nucleotides agree with TRBD2. This CDR3 has 15 amino acids. In germline, CDR1 is SNHLY, CDR2 FYNNEI. Losses at the gene ends were 2 bases for V and 4 bases for J; bases not matched to a gene: 4. CDR3 DNA: TGTGCCAGCAGTGAACGGGCTAGCGGGTACAATGAGCAGTTCTTC. Translating it yields CASSERASGYNEQFF.

This chain links TRBV10-3 with TRBJ2-5; D is unclear. The germline gives CDR1 ENHRY, CDR2 SYGVKD. The CDR3 runs 12 residues. V dropped 3 bases and J dropped 5 bases, with 7 bases sitting between them. The CDR3 DNA sequence: TGTGCCATCAGTGACGTGGGTGAGACCCAGTACTTC. Protein product: CAISDVGETQYF.

V and J are TRBV5-1 and TRBJ1-1, with 7 bases lining up with TRBD1. V shed 2 bases and J 7 bases; nucleotides not matched to a gene: 8. CDR1 is SGHRS, CDR2 YFSETQ, per germline. This CDR3 is 14 amino acids long. In DNA, the CDR3 is TGCGCCAGCAGCTTTTCTCAGGGGGTGTTTGAAGCTTTCTTT. As protein: CASSFSQGVFEAFF.

The V and J genes are TRBV7-8 and TRBJ2-7, with 8 bases aligning to TRBD1. This CDR3 has 15 residues. Per the germline V gene, CDR1 is SGHVS and CDR2 is FQNEAQ. V lost 5 bases and J lost 1; bases outside the gene matches: 7. CDR3 in DNA: TGTGCCAGCAGCCCAGGGACAGGACGTTCCTACGAGCAGTACTTC. Translation: CASSPGTGRSYEQYF.

The chain links TRBV9 to TRBJ2-2, with TRBD2 identical over 13 bases. Germline lookup yields CDR1 SGDLS and CDR2 YYNGEE. J lost 5 bases, V lost 4 bases, and 8 bases had no gene match. The CDR3 extends over 17 amino acids. This CDR3 is CASSLGLAGVRTGELFF. The CDR3 DNA reads as TGTGCCAGCAGCCTCGGACTAGCGGGAGTACGGACCGGGGAGCTGTTTTTT. Filled out from reference TRBV9 and TRBJ2-2, the complete variable domain reads DSGVTQTPKHLITATGQRVTLRCSPRSGDLSVYWYQQSLDQGLQFLIQYYNGEERAKGNILERFSAQQFPDLHSELNLSSLELGDSALYFCASSLGLAGVRTGELFFGEGSRLTVL.

This chain connects TRBV14 to TRBJ1-4; D possibly corresponds to TRBD1 (5 bases). Between the trimmed V and J ends, which lost 0 bases and 10 bases, there was a span of 12 bases. The CDR3 length is 14 residues. Per germline, CDR1 SGHDN and CDR2 FVKESK. The CDR3 DNA follows: TGTGCCAGCAGCCAAGATCTGAGACAGACAAAACTGTTTTTT. Encoded protein: CASSQDLRQTKLFF.

The chain carries TRBV29-1 and TRBJ2-1, with 8 bases that match TRBD2. Germline values: CDR1 SQVTM, CDR2 ANQGSEA. The CDR3 sequence is 15 residues long. The V and J ends lost 5 bases and 7 bases, in that order; junction bases with no gene match: 13. The CDR3 coding sequence is TGCAGCGTTCTTCCCCAATCCGGACTAGCAAATGAGCAGTTCTTC. Translation gives CSVLPQSGLANEQFF.

V is TRBV2 and J is TRBJ1-2; no firm D call. The CDR3 contains 15 residues. The germline gives CDR1 SNHLY, CDR2 FYNNEI. V was pared by 5 bases and J by 0 bases, with 13 bases between. As DNA, the CDR3 is TGTGCCAGCAGTTTCCGCGTCGAAGCTAACTATGGCTACACCTTC. This codes for CASSFRVEANYGYTF.

CDR3 DNA: TGTGCCAGCAGCTTATCCCACCTCTACGAGCAGTACTTC. This encodes CASSLSHLYEQYF. This chain links TRBV7-2 with TRBJ2-7; no firm D call. The CDR3 has 13 amino acids. Germline V CDR1 and CDR2: SGHTA, FQGNSA. The V gene lost 2 bases and the J gene lost 3 bases, with 8 bases spanning the gap. Full variable domain (remainder filled in from reference TRBV7-2 and TRBJ2-7): GAGVSQSPSNKVTEKGKDVELRCDPISGHTALYWYRQSLGQGLEFLIYFQGNSAPDKSGLPSDRFSAERTGGSVSTLTIQRTQQEDSAVYLCASSLSHLYEQYFGPGTRLTVT.

This chain links TRBV2 with TRBJ2-4; TRBD2 agrees at 8 bases. Trimming took 8 bases from V and 6 from J; bases not matched to a gene: 9. CDR1 SNHLY and CDR2 FYNNEI come from the germline V gene. The CDR3 is 14 amino acids. The CDR3 DNA sequence: TGTGCCAGCCGCGGGTCCGCGGGGGGAAACATTCAGTACTTC. This gives the protein CASRGSAGGNIQYF.

This clone was seen a handful of times. The V call is TRBV11-2, the J call TRBJ2-1, with 9 bases that match TRBD2. Unmatched junction bases numbered 7, after V lost 1 base and J lost 6 bases. Germline CDR1 is SGHAT and CDR2 is FQNNGV. The CDR3 consists of 16 residues. The CDR3 is CASSLGASGNLNEQFF. CDR3 sequence (DNA): TGTGCCAGCAGCTTAGGGGCTAGCGGGAATCTCAATGAGCAGTTCTTC.

This chain links TRBV30 with TRBJ2-2; no reliable D call. This CDR3 region has 15 residues. From germline, CDR1 is GTSNPN and CDR2 SVGIG (reference sequence). Trimming took off 2 bases at V and 5 bases at J, with 15 bases between the two ends. CDR3 sequence: CAWSQKGASTGELFF. The CDR3, as DNA: TGTGCCTGGAGTCAAAAGGGCGCATCAACCGGGGAGCTGTTTTTT.